This TCR beta chain was identified during a study of shared clonotypes between healthy human individuals. Tens of thousands of T cell genomes (approximately 0.2 ug DNA) went into each sorted-subset replicate. Measured with immunoSEQ multiplex PCR; TCRdb has only the in-frame clones, and not every one. Of around 2.1 million clones listed, around 93% are singletons. CD8 cells regarded as naive lacked CD45RO, were positively chosen for CCR7, and omitted terminally differentiated effector memory CD45RA+ cells. Comment on this clone: Its antigen is unidentified.

Study-wide results and limits: Despite large depth, rarefaction showed incomplete sorted-subset sequencing.

Sample: naive CD8+ T cells from PBMCs. This receptor was taken from a young man in good health. Some clones in this sample may be carry-over from other donors' samples.

The CDR3 protein is CSVSGEGQPQHF. The CDR3 coding sequence is TGCAGCGTCTCAGGGGAAGGTCAGCCCCAGCATTTT. The gene calls are TRBV29-1 and TRBJ1-5; TRBD1 is a possible D gene (6 bases). From germline, CDR1 is SQVTM and CDR2 ANQGSEA. There are 12 residues in the CDR3. V shed 6 bases and J shed 6 bases, with 12 bases lying between them.